A selection of T cell receptor beta chains follows, all from one sample in a study of cytomegalovirus exposure and HLA in healthy donors. Assay used: immunoSEQ multiplex PCR; TCRdb lists only in-frame clones, some missing. The sample has 75,000 to 100,000 clones; around three quarters are singletons. The specimen was PBMCs. Receptors originate from a man aged 60-69 years in good health and CMV-seronegative. The CDR3 runs from the conserved cysteine through the conserved F or W. Each record gives: D gene, V gene, clone size, J gene, CDR3 DNA, CDR3 protein. D genes are given only for firm matches. Only some rows state a clone size, as once, few, many or a class for expanded clones.

TRBD2	TRBV9	NA	TRBJ2-3	TGTGCCAGCAGCGCAGCGGGGGTAGATACGCAGTATTTT	CASSAAGVDTQYF
TRBD1	TRBV25-1	NA	TRBJ1-4	TGTGCCAGCAGGAGGACAGGGGCCGAAAAACTGTTTTTT	CASRRTGAEKLFF
NA	TRBV5-1	NA	TRBJ2-4	TGCGCCAGCAGCTGGCAAGCCTCAGGGGAGGGCATTCAGTACTTC	CASSWQASGEGIQYF
NA	TRBV9	NA	TRBJ2-1	TGTGCCAGCAGCGTATACGGTACAGGGAATGAGCAGTTCTTC	CASSVYGTGNEQFF
TRBD2	TRBV18	NA	TRBJ2-5	TGTGCCAGCTCACAAACTAGCGGGAGGGAGGAGACCCAGTACTTC	CASSQTSGREETQYF
NA	TRBV27	NA	TRBJ1-1	TGTGCCAGCAGTTTATCCCCGGTTTCGAACACTGAAGCTTTCTTT	CASSLSPVSNTEAFF
NA	TRBV28	NA	TRBJ2-7	TGTGCCAGCAGTTCCCAAGGAGGGGCATACTACGAGCAGTACTTC	CASSSQGGAYYEQYF
TRBD2	TRBV7-2	once	TRBJ2-3	TGTGCCAGCAGCTCTGGGGCGGGGGGCCCTTCCCGGGATACGCAGTATTTT	CASSSGAGGPSRDTQYF
NA	TRBV7-2	few	TRBJ2-7	TGTGCCAGCAGCTCGACAGAATCCATCTACGAGCAGTACTTC	CASSSTESIYEQYF
TRBD2	TRBV15	once	TRBJ2-7	TGTGCCACCAGCAACTGGGCTAGCGGGGGGCCCACGGCCTACGAGCAGTACTTC	CATSNWASGGPTAYEQYF
NA	TRBV30	NA	TRBJ1-1	TGTGCCTGGAACAAGGGGTTGGGCACTGAAGCTTTCTTT	CAWNKGLGTEAFF
TRBD1	TRBV30	NA	TRBJ1-1	TGTGCCTGGAGGCCGGGACAGTGGGCTTTCTTT	CAWRPGQWAFF
TRBD2	TRBV11-3	NA	TRBJ2-7	TGTGCCAGCAGCCCCGGACTAGCGGGAGGGGTCTACGAGCAGTACTTC	CASSPGLAGGVYEQYF
TRBD2	TRBV30	NA	TRBJ2-3	TGTGCCTGGAGTGACCCTAGCGGGGTGGGGGATACGCAGTATTTT	CAWSDPSGVGDTQYF
TRBD1	TRBV6-1	NA	TRBJ2-2	TGTGCCAGCAGTGAACCCCCCGGACAGGGGCGCCTTTGGAACACCGGGGAGCTGTTTTTT	CASSEPPGQGRLWNTGELFF
NA	TRBV2	NA	TRBJ2-4	TGTGCCAGCATAGGAGTTGCCAAAAACATTCAGTACTTC	CASIGVAKNIQYF
TRBD2	TRBV6-5	once	TRBJ2-3	TGTGCCAGCAGGGGTAGCGGGGTGAAAGATACGCAGTATTTT	CASRGSGVKDTQYF
NA	TRBV14	NA	TRBJ2-7	TGTGCCAGCAGCCAATCTCCCCCCTACGAGCAGTACTTC	CASSQSPPYEQYF
TRBD2	TRBV6-4	NA	TRBJ2-1	TGTGCCAGCAGCTCTAGCGGGGGGGCCCATGAGCAGTTCTTC	CASSSSGGAHEQFF
NA	TRBV19	NA	TRBJ2-5	TGTGCCAGTAGTATTCGACCGGGGAGGAGGGAGACCCAGTACTTC	CASSIRPGRRETQYF